What follows are 8 T cell receptor beta chains derived from one specimen sequenced in a study of shared clonotypes between healthy human individuals. The assay was immunoSEQ multiplex PCR, and TCRdb's table has in-frame clones only and misses some. The sample has 2,500,000 or so clones; over 85% are singletons. Sequencing was carried out using naive CD4+ T cells from PBMCs. Described subset: CD45RA+ positively selected. The receptors stem from a man aged 18 to 35 in good health. Some clones in this sample may be carry-over from other donors' samples.

The gene calls are TRBV20-1 and TRBJ1-2; unclear D gene. From germline, CDR1 is DFQATT and CDR2 SNEGSKA (reference sequence). CDR3 size: 10 residues. CDR3 sequence (DNA): TGCAGCGGGGTGTTCGATGGCTACACCTTC. This gives the protein CSGVFDGYTF.

This clone was observed once. The J gene is TRBJ2-1, the V gene TRBV27; D unclear. The CDR3 has 14 residues. The V and J ends lost 3 bases and 6 bases respectively, with 12 bases between them. Germline values: CDR1 MNHEY, CDR2 SMNVEV (reference sequence). CDR3 in DNA: TGTGCCAGCAGTTTTTACCAAATGGCCAATGAGCAGTTCTTC. Its translation: CASSFYQMANEQFF.

This chain joins TRBV6-1 and TRBJ2-7; TRBD2 is a possible D gene (5 bases). V was shortened by 6 bases and J by 3 bases, with 12 bases between the two germline ends. Germline CDR1 MNHNS, CDR2 SASEGT. The CDR3 is made up of 13 amino acids. The CDR3 nucleotides read TGTGCCAGCAGGCTGGCCGGGGACTACGAGCAGTACTTC. It encodes CASRLAGDYEQYF.

This clone was found once. V is TRBV5-1 and J is TRBJ2-2; D gene uncertain. V was pared by 4 bases and J by 7 bases, with 8 bases between. Germline lookup yields CDR1 SGHRS and CDR2 YFSETQ. The CDR3 length is 12 residues. CDR3 sequence reads: CASSVDGGELFF. CDR3 DNA: TGCGCCAGCAGCGTAGACGGCGGGGAGCTGTTTTTT.

The chain uses TRBV14 and TRBJ2-7; TRBD1 might be the D (6 bases). The CDR3 loop spans 12 amino acids. The ends were cut back, 5 bases at V and 4 bases at J, with 9 bases in the middle. Germline CDR1 and CDR2: SGHDN and FVKESK. The CDR3 DNA is TGTGCCAGCAGCTCACAGGGATACGAGCAGTACTTC. Translated: CASSSQGYEQYF.

The chain couples TRBV5-1 to TRBJ1-1; TRBD1 aligns across 8 bases. This CDR3 is built from 14 residues. Germline-derived CDR1 and CDR2 are SGHRS and YFSETQ. V shed 1 base, J shed 8 bases, and the junction held 7 bases outside the gene matches. The chain's CDR3 is CASSLNQGASEAFF. CDR3 in DNA: TGCGCCAGCAGCTTGAACCAGGGGGCATCAGAAGCTTTCTTT. Filled out from reference TRBV5-1 and TRBJ1-1, the complete variable domain reads KAGVTQTPRYLIKTRGQQVTLSCSPISGHRSVSWYQQTPGQGLQFLFEYFSETQRNKGNFPGRFSGRQFSNSRSEMNVSTLELGDSALYLCASSLNQGASEAFFGQGTRLTVV.

This sequence joins TRBV7-3 and TRBJ1-5, with a tentative D call TRBD1 (5 bases). Trimming removed 5 bases at V and 5 bases at J, with 10 bases between. Germline V gene sequence: CDR1 SGHTA, CDR2 FQGTGA. The length of the CDR3 is 13 residues. The DNA for the CDR3 is TGTGCCAGCAGCCGGGGGAGGGATCAGCCCCAGCATTTT. It yields the protein CASSRGRDQPQHF.

The chain has TRBV11-2 and TRBJ1-6; D is ambiguous. The CDR3 runs to 15 residues. Germline V gene data show CDR1 as SGHAT and CDR2 as FQNNGV. The V end was cut by 6 bases, the J end by 0 bases, with 9 bases between. CDR3 DNA sequence: TGTGCCAGCAGAGATTCGAGCTCCTATAATTCACCCCTCCACTTT. It is translated as CASRDSSSYNSPLHF.